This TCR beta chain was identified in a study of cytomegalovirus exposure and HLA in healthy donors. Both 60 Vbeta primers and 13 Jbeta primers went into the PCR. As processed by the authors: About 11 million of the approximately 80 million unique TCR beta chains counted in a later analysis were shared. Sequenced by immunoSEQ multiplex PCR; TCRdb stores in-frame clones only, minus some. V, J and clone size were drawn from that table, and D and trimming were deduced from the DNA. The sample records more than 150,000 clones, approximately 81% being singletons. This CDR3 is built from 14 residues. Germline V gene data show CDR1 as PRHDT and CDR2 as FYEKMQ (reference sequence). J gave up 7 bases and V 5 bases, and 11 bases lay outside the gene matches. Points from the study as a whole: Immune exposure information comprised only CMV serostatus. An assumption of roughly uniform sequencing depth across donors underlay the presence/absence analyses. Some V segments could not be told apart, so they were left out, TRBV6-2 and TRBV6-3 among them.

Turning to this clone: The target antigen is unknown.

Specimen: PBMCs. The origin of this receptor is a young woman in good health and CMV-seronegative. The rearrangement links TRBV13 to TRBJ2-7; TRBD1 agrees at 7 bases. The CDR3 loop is CASSPRQGRGEQYF. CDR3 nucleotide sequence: TGTGCCAGCAGCCCAAGACAGGGCCGAGGAGAGCAGTACTTC.